Listed below are T cell receptor beta chains from one sample, sequenced in a study of T cells in Graves' hyperthyroidism and ophthalmopathy. TCRdb recomputed calls from the multiplex PCR reads with MiXCR, one row per CDR3 protein. The data show 500,000 to 600,000 distinct CDR3 sequences, over 15% seen once. The source material was blood. The receptors originated from a woman in her late teens or twenties with Graves' hyperthyroidism. Both conserved end residues are part of each CDR3. The D gene is left open where the match is weak. The size field is filled for only some rows; it gives once, few, many or a size class.

V gene,J gene,clone size,D gene,CDR3 protein,CDR3 DNA
TRBV11-2,TRBJ2-7,many,-,CASSAAGRQYF,TGTGCCAGCAGCGCAGCAGGGAGGCAGTACTTC
TRBV5-1,TRBJ1-1,-,-,CASRVVGENTEAFF,TGCGCCAGCAGGGTGGTAGGGGAGAACACTGAAGCTTTCTTT
TRBV27,TRBJ2-2,few,TRBD1,CASSPGTGRGTGELFF,TGTGCCAGCAGTCCCGGGACGGGCAGGGGGACCGGGGAGCTGTTTTTT
TRBV29-1,TRBJ1-3,-,-,CSVEEGWGAGNTIYF,TGCAGCGTTGAAGAGGGCTGGGGAGCTGGAAACACCATATATTTT
TRBV20-1,TRBJ1-1,-,TRBD1,CSASRGGMNTEAFF,TGCAGTGCTAGCAGGGGGGGGATGAACACTGAAGCTTTCTTT
TRBV5-6,TRBJ1-1,few,-,CASRRDRNTEAFF,TGTGCCAGCAGACGCGACAGAAACACTGAAGCTTTCTTT
TRBV20-1,TRBJ2-7,many,-,CSASVTKSYEQYF,TGCAGTGCTAGCGTGACGAAATCCTACGAGCAGTACTTC
TRBV11-2,TRBJ2-2,-,-,CASSLVGGYTGELFF,TGTGCCAGCAGCTTAGTAGGCGGCTACACCGGGGAGCTGTTTTTT
TRBV6-1,TRBJ2-1,many,-,CASSASAYNEQFF,TGTGCCAGCAGTGCTAGCGCCTACAATGAGCAGTTCTTC
TRBV12-3/TRBV12-4,TRBJ2-5,many,-,CASSATGGEFLETQYF,TGTGCCAGCAGCGCAACCGGAGGGGAATTTTTAGAGACCCAGTACTTC
TRBV6-1,TRBJ1-5,many,TRBD1,CASRTQGAGNQPQHF,TGTGCCAGCAGAACACAGGGGGCGGGCAATCAGCCCCAGCATTTT
TRBV15,TRBJ2-1,-,TRBD2,CATSRGLAGRYNEQFF,TGTGCCACCAGCAGAGGACTAGCGGGAAGATACAATGAGCAGTTCTTC
TRBV4-2,TRBJ2-7,many,TRBD2,CASSQPLAEDGEQYF,TGTGCCAGCAGCCAGCCACTAGCGGAGGACGGGGAGCAGTACTTC
TRBV20-1,TRBJ1-2,few,-,CSASAGPSANYGYTF,TGCAGTGCTAGCGCAGGGCCCTCAGCTAACTATGGCTACACCTTC
TRBV27,TRBJ2-2,once,TRBD2,CASSLISGRYTGELFF,TGTGCCAGCAGCTTGATTAGCGGGAGGTACACCGGGGAGCTGTTTTTT
TRBV28,TRBJ1-5,many,-,CASTWGLRGNQPQHF,TGTGCCAGCACTTGGGGACTTAGGGGCAATCAGCCCCAGCATTTT
TRBV7-2,TRBJ1-6,few,-,CASSLKALGPSPLHF,TGTGCCAGCAGCTTAAAGGCTTTGGGGCCCTCACCCCTCCACTTT
TRBV28,TRBJ1-5,few,TRBD1,CASSGRDRAYQPQHF,TGTGCCAGCAGTGGCCGGGACAGGGCTTACCAGCCCCAGCATTTT
TRBV2,TRBJ1-2,-,-,CASSGEYTF,TGTGCCAGCAGTGGAGAATACACCTTC
TRBV3-1,TRBJ1-1,many,-,CASSRSTANTEAFF,TGTGCCAGCAGCCGAAGTACAGCCAACACTGAAGCTTTCTTT
TRBV13,TRBJ1-2,-,-,CASSPRTGRKYGYTF,TGTGCCAGCAGCCCCCGTACGGGACGGAAGTATGGCTACACCTTC
TRBV20-1,TRBJ2-1,many,-,CSAREGSSYNEQFF,TGCAGTGCTAGAGAGGGCAGCTCCTACAATGAGCAGTTCTTC
TRBV30,TRBJ1-1,few,-,CAWRRGGGWNTEAFF,TGTGCCTGGAGGCGCGGGGGGGGGTGGAACACTGAAGCTTTCTTT
TRBV4-2,TRBJ1-1,few,TRBD1,CASSQDYRDRVYTEAFF,TGTGCCAGCAGCCAAGATTACCGGGACAGGGTATATACTGAAGCTTTCTTT
TRBV20-1,TRBJ2-1,many,-,CSATRYNEQFF,TGCAGTGCTACGCGTTACAATGAGCAGTTCTTC
TRBV12-3/TRBV12-4,TRBJ2-4,-,-,CASAETDPKNIQYF,TGTGCCAGCGCAGAAACAGACCCCAAAAACATTCAGTACTTC
TRBV6-1,TRBJ1-3,few,TRBD1,CASIWTGRPGNTIYF,TGTGCCAGCATTTGGACAGGGCGGCCTGGAAACACCATATATTTT
TRBV6-2/TRBV6-3,TRBJ1-1,many,TRBD1,CASTEVGDRGPLNTEAFF,TGTGCCAGCACCGAAGTAGGGGACAGGGGGCCACTGAACACTGAAGCTTTCTTT
TRBV18,TRBJ2-7,many,-,CASSVNYEQYF,TGTGCCAGCTCAGTGAACTACGAGCAGTACTTC
TRBV6-2/TRBV6-3,TRBJ2-1,-,-,CASSYSKEYDEQFF,TGTGCCAGCAGTTACTCCAAGGAATACGATGAGCAGTTCTTC
TRBV15,TRBJ2-3,few,TRBD2,CATSRAPGLVFIGDTQYF,TGTGCCACCAGCAGAGCCCCGGGACTAGTGTTTATTGGAGATACGCAGTATTTT
TRBV2,TRBJ2-1,-,TRBD2,CASRVTSGRVLDNEQFF,TGTGCCAGCAGGGTAACTAGCGGGAGGGTCTTAGACAATGAGCAGTTCTTC
TRBV7-8,TRBJ1-2,-,TRBD1,CASSLIASGQYYGYTF,TGTGCCAGCAGCTTGATCGCATCGGGACAGTACTATGGCTACACCTTC
TRBV12-3/TRBV12-4,TRBJ2-5,-,TRBD2,CASTKRGGLGETQYF,TGTGCCAGCACCAAGCGGGGGGGGCTGGGAGAGACCCAGTACTTC
TRBV12-3/TRBV12-4,TRBJ1-5,many,-,CASSFADRADQPQHF,TGTGCCAGCAGTTTCGCCGACAGAGCGGACCAGCCCCAGCATTTT
TRBV3-1,TRBJ1-1,many,-,CASSQGRVAFF,TGTGCCAGCAGCCAAGGTAGGGTTGCTTTCTTT
TRBV29-1,TRBJ1-1,few,-,CSADTGNTEAFF,TGCAGCGCGGACACAGGGAACACTGAAGCTTTCTTT
TRBV20-1,TRBJ2-7,many,-,CSARVVGPSYEQYF,TGCAGTGCTAGAGTAGTAGGGCCATCCTACGAGCAGTACTTC
TRBV9,TRBJ2-5,many,-,CASSPAGGGVGGETQYF,TGTGCCAGCAGCCCAGCCGGGGGAGGTGTGGGCGGAGAGACCCAGTACTTC
TRBV11-1,TRBJ2-7,many,-,CASSIGTLAYEQYF,TGTGCCAGCAGCATCGGGACCCTCGCCTACGAGCAGTACTTC
TRBV5-1,TRBJ2-3,-,TRBD2,CASSLETAGGPYTDTQYF,TGCGCCAGCAGCTTGGAAACGGCGGGAGGGCCATACACAGATACGCAGTATTTT
TRBV7-2,TRBJ1-1,-,-,CASSFTGLSTEAFF,TGTGCCAGCAGCTTTACAGGGCTGTCCACTGAAGCTTTCTTT
TRBV28,TRBJ2-3,many,-,CATKQGQGLAGDSDTQYF,TGTGCCACAAAGCAGGGACAGGGCCTAGCGGGGGATTCAGATACGCAGTATTTT
TRBV5-1,TRBJ1-3,-,TRBD1,CASSQRILGQGTGNTIYF,TGCGCCAGCAGCCAACGAATTCTTGGACAGGGGACTGGAAACACCATATATTTT
TRBV4-1,TRBJ2-1,many,TRBD2,CASRRLAGLNEQFF,TGCGCCAGCAGGAGACTAGCGGGGCTAAATGAGCAGTTCTTC
TRBV7-2,TRBJ1-1,-,-,CASRKASVNTEAFF,TGTGCCAGCAGAAAGGCTAGCGTGAACACTGAAGCTTTCTTT
TRBV5-6,TRBJ1-1,few,TRBD1,CASRPDRGRVNTEAFF,TGTGCCAGCAGACCGGACAGGGGAAGAGTGAACACTGAAGCTTTCTTT
TRBV30,TRBJ1-5,few,TRBD1,CAWSTGGFQPQHF,TGTGCCTGGAGTACAGGGGGTTTTCAGCCCCAGCATTTT
TRBV5-1,TRBJ1-6,many,TRBD1,CASSFTGEDNSPLHF,TGCGCCAGCAGCTTTACAGGGGAGGATAATTCACCCCTCCACTTT